What follows describes a single T cell receptor (beta chain). This specimen comes from a study of brain T cells in children with intractable seizures. Time point defined: blood from clinic visit 5 months post-surgery; TSC patient then seizure free. The sequenced cases were selected for having the highest brain T cell transcript signatures. At least one anti-epileptic drug was given before surgery. The method was immunoSEQ multiplex PCR; TCRdb's version includes in-frame clones alone and lacks a portion of them. The sample lists approximately 330,000 clones, more than 85% occurring once. The V gene lost 6 bases and the J gene lost 13 bases, with 19 bases spanning the gap. The germline gives CDR1 SQVTM, CDR2 ANQGSEA. The CDR3 covers 13 residues.

The receptor comes from a boy younger than two with tuberous sclerosis and intractable seizures. The gene calls are TRBV29-1 and TRBJ1-6, with D possibly matching TRBD1 (5 bases). The sample here was peripheral blood, taken approximately 5 months after surgery. The CDR3 nucleotides are TGCAGCGTCCCCGGGGACGACCTGGTCCCCCTCCACTTT. It translates to CSVPGDDLVPLHF.